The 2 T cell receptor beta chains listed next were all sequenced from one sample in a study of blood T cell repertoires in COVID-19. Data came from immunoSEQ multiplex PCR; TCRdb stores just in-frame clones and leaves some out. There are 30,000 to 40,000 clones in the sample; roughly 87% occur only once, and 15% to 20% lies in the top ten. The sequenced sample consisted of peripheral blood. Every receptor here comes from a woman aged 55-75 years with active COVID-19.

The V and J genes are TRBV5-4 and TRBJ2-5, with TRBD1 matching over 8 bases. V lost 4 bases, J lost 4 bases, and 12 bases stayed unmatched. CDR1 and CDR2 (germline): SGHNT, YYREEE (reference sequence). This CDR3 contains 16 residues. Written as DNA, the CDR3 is TGTGCCAGCAGCCAGGACAGGGAGAGTTTTGGAGAGACCCAGTACTTC. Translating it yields CASSQDRESFGETQYF.

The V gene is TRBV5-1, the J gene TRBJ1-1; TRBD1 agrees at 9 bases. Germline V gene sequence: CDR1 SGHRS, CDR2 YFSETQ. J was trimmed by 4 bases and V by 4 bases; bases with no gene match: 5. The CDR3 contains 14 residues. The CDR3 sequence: CASSEQGALTEAFF. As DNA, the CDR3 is TGCGCCAGCAGCGAACAGGGGGCGCTCACTGAAGCTTTCTTT.